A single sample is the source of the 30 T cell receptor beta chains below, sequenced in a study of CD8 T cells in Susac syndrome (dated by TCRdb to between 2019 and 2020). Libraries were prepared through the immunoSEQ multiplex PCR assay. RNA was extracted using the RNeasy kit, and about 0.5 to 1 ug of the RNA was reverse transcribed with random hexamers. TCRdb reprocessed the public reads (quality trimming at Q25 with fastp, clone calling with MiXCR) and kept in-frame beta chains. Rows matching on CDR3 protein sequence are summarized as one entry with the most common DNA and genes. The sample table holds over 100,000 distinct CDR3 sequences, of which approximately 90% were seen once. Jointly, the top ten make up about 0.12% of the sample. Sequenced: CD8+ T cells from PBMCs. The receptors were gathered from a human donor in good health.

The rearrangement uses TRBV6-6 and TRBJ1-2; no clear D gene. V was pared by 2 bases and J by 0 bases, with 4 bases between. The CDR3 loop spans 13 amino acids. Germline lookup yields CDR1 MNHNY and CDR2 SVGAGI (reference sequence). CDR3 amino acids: CASSYRANYGYTF. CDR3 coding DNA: TGTGCCAGCAGTTACAGAGCTAACTATGGCTACACCTTC.

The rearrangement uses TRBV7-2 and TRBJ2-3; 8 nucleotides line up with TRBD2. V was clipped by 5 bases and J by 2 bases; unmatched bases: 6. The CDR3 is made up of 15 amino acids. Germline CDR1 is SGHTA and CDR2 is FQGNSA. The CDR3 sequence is CASSTLAGPTDTQYF. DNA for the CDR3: TGTGCCAGCAGCACCTTAGCGGGGCCCACAGATACGCAGTATTTT. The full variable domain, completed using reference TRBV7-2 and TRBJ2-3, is GAGVSQSPSNKVTEKGKDVELRCDPISGHTALYWYRQSLGQGLEFLIYFQGNSAPDKSGLPSDRFSAERTGGSVSTLTIQRTQQEDSAVYLCASSTLAGPTDTQYFGPGTRLTVL.

Here the CDR3 DNA reads TGCGCCAGCAGCTCAGACCTGCTTACAGATACGCAGTATTTT. This sequence encodes CASSSDLLTDTQYF. This chain uses TRBV5-1 with TRBJ2-3; D unclear. Germline CDR1 is SGHRS and CDR2 is YFSETQ. CDR3 length: 14 residues. V lost 3 bases, J lost 3 bases, and 11 bases lay in between.

CDR3 DNA sequence: TGCAGTGCTAGAGGGTGGACGGGCACAGGCACCGAGCAGTACTTC. Encoded protein: CSARGWTGTGTEQYF. The chain combines TRBV20-1 with TRBJ2-7; D may be TRBD1 (5 bases). The CDR3 has 15 amino acids. Trimming pared 1 base from V and 6 bases from J, leaving 19 bases between. The germline V gene has CDR1 DFQATT and CDR2 SNEGSKA (reference sequence).

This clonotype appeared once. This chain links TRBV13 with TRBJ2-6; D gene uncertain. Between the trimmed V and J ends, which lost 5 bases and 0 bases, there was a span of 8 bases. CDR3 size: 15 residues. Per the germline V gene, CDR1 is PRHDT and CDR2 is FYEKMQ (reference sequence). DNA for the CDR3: TGTGCCAGCAGCCAAAGCACCTCTGGGGCCAACGTCCTGACTTTC. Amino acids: CASSQSTSGANVLTF.

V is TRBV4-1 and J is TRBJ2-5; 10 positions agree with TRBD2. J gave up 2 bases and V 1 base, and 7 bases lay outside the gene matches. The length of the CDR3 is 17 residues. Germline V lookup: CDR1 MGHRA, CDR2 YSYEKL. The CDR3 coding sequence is TGCGCCAGCAGCCAAGTGTCAGCGGGAGGGCCGCAAGAGACCCAGTACTTC. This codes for CASSQVSAGGPQETQYF.

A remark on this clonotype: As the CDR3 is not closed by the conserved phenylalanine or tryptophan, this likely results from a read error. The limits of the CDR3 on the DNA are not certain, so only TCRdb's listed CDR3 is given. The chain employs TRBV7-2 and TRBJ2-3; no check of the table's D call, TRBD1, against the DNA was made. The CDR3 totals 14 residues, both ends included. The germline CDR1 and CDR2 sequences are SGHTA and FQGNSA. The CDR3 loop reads CASSLEGQSTDTQY.

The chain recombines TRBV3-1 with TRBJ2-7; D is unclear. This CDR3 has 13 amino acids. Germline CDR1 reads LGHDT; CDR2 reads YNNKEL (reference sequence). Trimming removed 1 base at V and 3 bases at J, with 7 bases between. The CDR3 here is CASSQGNSYEQYF. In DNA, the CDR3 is TGTGCCAGCAGCCAAGGTAACAGCTACGAGCAGTACTTC.

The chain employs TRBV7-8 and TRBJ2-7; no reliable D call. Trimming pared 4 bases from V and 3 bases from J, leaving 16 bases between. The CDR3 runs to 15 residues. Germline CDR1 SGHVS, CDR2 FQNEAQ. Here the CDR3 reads CASSYTTWSGYEQYF. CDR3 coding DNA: TGTGCCAGCAGCTATACGACCTGGTCCGGCTACGAGCAGTACTTC. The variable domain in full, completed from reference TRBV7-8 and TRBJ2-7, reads GAGVSQSPRYKVAKRGQDVALRCDPISGHVSLFWYQQALGQGPEFLTYFQNEAQLDKSGLPSDRFFAERPEGSVSTLKIQRTQQEDSAVYLCASSYTTWSGYEQYFGPGTRLTVT.

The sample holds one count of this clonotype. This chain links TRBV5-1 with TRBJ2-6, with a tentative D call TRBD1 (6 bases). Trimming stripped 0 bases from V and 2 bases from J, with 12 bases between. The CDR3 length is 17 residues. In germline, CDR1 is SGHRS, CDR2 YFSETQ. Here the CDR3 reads CASSLGESGAGANVLTF. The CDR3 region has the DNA TGCGCCAGCAGCTTGGGCGAGTCAGGGGCTGGGGCCAACGTCCTGACTTTC.

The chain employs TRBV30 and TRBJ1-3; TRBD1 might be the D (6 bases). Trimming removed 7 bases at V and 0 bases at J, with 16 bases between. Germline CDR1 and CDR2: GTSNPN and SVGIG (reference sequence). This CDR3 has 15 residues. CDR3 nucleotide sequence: TGTGCCTTTTTGACAGGTATCCTCTCTGGAAACACCATATATTTT. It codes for CAFLTGILSGNTIYF.

CDR3 region: CAISGLGRNTEAFF. The CDR3, as DNA: TGTGCCATCAGTGGTTTGGGGCGGAACACTGAAGCTTTCTTT. The chain links TRBV10-3 to TRBJ1-1; D perhaps matches TRBD1 (5 bases). This CDR3 contains 14 residues. Germline V gene sequence: CDR1 ENHRY, CDR2 SYGVKD. V lost 4 bases to trimming and J lost 1 base, with 10 bases between them.

CDR3 region: CASSEPNSNQPQHF. DNA of the CDR3: TGTGCCAGCAGCGAACCCAACTCCAATCAGCCCCAGCATTTT. This chain uses TRBV7-2 with TRBJ1-5; D is undetermined. Germline CDR1 and CDR2: SGHTA and FQGNSA. The length of the CDR3 is 14 residues. The ends were cut back, 5 bases at V and 3 bases at J, with 11 bases in the middle.

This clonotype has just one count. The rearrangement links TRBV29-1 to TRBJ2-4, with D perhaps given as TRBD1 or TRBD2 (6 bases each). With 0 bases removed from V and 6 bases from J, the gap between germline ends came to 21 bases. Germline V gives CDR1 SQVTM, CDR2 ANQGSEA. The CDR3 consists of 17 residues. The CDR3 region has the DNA TGCAGCGTTGAAGATCGAGCCCCCGGGGGCGGTGGAAACATTCAGTACTTC. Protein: CSVEDRAPGGGGNIQYF. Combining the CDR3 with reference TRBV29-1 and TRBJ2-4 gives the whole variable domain SAVISQKPSRDICQRGTSLTIQCQVDSQVTMMFWYRQQPGQSLTLIATANQGSEATYESGFVIDKFPISRPNLTFSTLTVSNMSPEDSSIYLCSVEDRAPGGGGNIQYFGAGTRLSVL.

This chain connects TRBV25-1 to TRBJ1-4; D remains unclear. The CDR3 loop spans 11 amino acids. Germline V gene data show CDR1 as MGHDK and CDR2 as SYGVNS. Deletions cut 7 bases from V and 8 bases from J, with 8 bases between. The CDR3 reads CASMGEEKLFF. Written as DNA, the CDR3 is TGTGCCAGCATGGGCGAAGAAAAACTGTTTTTT.

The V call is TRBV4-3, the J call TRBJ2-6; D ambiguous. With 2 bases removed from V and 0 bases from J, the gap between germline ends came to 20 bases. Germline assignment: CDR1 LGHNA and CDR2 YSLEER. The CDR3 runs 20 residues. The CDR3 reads CASSQYPLGQLDSGANVLTF. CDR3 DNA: TGCGCCAGCAGCCAATACCCCCTTGGGCAGCTTGACTCTGGGGCCAACGTCCTGACTTTC.

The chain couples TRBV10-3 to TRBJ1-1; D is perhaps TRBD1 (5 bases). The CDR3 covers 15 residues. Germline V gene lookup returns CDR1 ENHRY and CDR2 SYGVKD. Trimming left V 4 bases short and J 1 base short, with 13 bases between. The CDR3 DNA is TGTGCCATCAGTGCAGGGACTCGAACGAACACTGAAGCTTTCTTT. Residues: CAISAGTRTNTEAFF.

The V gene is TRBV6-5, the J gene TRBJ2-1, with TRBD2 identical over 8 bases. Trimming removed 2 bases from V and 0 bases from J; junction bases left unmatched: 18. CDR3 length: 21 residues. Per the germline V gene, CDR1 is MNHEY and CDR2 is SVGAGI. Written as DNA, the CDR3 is TGTGCCAGCAGTTACGGGGCGGGTAGTCCGGGAGGGTCTAGCTCCTACAATGAGCAGTTCTTC. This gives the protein CASSYGAGSPGGSSSYNEQFF.

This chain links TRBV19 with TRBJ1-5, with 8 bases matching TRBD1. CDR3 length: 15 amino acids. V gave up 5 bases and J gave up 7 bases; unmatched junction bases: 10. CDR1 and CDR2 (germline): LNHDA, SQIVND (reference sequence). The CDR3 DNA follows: TGTGCCAGTAGTGAGCAGGGGGCCCGCCGCCAGCCCCAGCATTTT. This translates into CASSEQGARRQPQHF. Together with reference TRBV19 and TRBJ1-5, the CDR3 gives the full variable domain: DGGITQSPKYLFRKEGQNVTLSCEQNLNHDAMYWYRQDPGQGLRLIYYSQIVNDFQKGDIAEGYSVSREKKESFPLTVTSAQKNPTAFYLCASSEQGARRQPQHFGDGTRLSIL.

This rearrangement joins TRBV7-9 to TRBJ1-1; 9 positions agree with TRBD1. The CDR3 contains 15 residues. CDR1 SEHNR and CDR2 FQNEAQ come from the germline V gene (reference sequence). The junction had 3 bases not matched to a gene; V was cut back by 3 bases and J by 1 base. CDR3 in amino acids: CASSLGTGPNTEAFF. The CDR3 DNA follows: TGTGCCAGCAGCTTGGGGACAGGGCCGAACACTGAAGCTTTCTTT. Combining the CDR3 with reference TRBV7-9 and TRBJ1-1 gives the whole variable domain DTGVSQNPRHKITKRGQNVTFRCDPISEHNRLYWYRQTLGQGPEFLTYFQNEAQLEKSRLLSDRFSAERPKGSFSTLEIQRTEQGDSAMYLCASSLGTGPNTEAFFGQGTRLTVV.

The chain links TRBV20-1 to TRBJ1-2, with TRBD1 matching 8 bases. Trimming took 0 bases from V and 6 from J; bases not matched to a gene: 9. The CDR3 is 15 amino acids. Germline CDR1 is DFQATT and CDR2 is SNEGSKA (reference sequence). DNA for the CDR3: TGCAGTGCTAGAGATTCTGACAGGGGCATCCATGGCTACACCTTC. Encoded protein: CSARDSDRGIHGYTF.

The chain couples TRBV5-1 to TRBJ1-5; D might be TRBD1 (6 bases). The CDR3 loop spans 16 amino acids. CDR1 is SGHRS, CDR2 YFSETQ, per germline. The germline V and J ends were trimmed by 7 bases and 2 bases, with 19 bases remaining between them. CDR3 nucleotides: TGCGCCAGCTCGGAGGGGGGGTCTCGCGGCAATCAGCCCCAGCATTTT. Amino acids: CASSEGGSRGNQPQHF.

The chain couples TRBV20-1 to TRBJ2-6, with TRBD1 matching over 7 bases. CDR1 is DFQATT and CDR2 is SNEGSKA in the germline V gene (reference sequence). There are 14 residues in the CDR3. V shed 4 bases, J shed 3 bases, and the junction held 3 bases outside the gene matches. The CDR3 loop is CSAITGVGANVLTF. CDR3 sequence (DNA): TGCAGTGCTATCACAGGGGTTGGGGCCAACGTCCTGACTTTC.

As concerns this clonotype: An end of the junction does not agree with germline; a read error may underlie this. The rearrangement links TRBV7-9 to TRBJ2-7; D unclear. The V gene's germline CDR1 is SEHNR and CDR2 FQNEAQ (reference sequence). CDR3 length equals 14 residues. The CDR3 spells CPSSPAQTSYEQYF. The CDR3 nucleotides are TGCCCCAGCAGCCCCGCCCAGACCTCCTACGAGCAGTACTTC. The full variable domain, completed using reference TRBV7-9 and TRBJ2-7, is DTGVSQNPRHKITKRGQNVTFRCDPISEHNRLYWYRQTLGQGPEFLTYFQNEAQLEKSRLLSDRFSAERPKGSFSTLEIQRTEQGDSAMYLCPSSPAQTSYEQYFGPGTRLTVT.

The CDR3 region has the DNA TGTGCCAGCAGCCAAGTCATCCTAGCGGGCACCGGGGAGCTGTTTTTT. The encoded protein is CASSQVILAGTGELFF. The V call is TRBV14, the J call TRBJ2-2; 8 nucleotides line up with TRBD2. The CDR3 is 16 amino acids. Germline V gene sequence: CDR1 SGHDN, CDR2 FVKESK. J gave up 4 bases and V 1 base, and 5 bases lay outside the gene matches.

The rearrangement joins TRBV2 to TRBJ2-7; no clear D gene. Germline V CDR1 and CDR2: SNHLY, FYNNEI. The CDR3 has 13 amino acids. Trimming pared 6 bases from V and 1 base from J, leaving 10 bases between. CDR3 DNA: TGTGCCAGCAGGTCGGACGGATCCTACGAGCAGTACTTC. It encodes CASRSDGSYEQYF.

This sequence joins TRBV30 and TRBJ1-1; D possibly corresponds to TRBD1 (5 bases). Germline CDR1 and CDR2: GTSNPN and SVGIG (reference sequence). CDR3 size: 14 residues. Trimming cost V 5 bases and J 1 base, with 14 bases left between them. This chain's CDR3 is CAWGTGRKNTEAFF. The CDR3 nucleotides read TGTGCCTGGGGGACTGGACGGAAGAACACTGAAGCTTTCTTT.

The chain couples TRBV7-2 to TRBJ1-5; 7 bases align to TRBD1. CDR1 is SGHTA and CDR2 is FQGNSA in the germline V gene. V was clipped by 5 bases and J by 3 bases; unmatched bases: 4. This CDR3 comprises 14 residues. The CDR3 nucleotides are TGTGCCAGCAGCCCGGGACAGCTCAATCAGCCCCAGCATTTT. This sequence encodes CASSPGQLNQPQHF.

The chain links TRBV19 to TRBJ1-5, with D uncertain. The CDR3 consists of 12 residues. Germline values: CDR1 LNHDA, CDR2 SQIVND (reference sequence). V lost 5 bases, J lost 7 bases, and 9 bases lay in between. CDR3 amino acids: CASSHLGQPQHF. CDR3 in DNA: TGTGCCAGTAGTCATCTGGGGCAGCCCCAGCATTTT.

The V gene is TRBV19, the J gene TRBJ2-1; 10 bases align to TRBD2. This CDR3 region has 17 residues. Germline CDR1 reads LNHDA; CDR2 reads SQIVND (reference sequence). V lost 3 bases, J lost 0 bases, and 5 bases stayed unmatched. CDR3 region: CASSITSGADSYNEQFF. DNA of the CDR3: TGTGCCAGTAGTATTACTAGCGGGGCCGACTCCTACAATGAGCAGTTCTTC.